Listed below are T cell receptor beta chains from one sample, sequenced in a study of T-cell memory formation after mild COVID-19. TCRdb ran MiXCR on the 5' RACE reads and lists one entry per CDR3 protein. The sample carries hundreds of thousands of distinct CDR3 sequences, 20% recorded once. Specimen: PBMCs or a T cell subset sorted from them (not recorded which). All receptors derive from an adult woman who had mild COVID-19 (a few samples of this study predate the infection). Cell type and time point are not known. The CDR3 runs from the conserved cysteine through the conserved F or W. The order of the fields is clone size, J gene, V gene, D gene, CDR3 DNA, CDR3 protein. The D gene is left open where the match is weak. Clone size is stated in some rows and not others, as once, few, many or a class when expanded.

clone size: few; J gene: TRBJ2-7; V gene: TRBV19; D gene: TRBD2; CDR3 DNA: TGTGCCAGTAGTATTACGAGCACAGCGGGAGGCTCCTACGAGCAGTACTTC; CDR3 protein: CASSITSTAGGSYEQYF
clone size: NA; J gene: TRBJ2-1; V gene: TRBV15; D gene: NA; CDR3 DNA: TGTGCCACCAGCAGAGTTTTGCGGGATGAGCAGTTCTTC; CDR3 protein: CATSRVLRDEQFF
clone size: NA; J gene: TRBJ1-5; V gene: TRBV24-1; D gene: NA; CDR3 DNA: TGTGCCACCAGTGATAGCCCCGTTGGGCCCCAGCATTTT; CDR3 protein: CATSDSPVGPQHF
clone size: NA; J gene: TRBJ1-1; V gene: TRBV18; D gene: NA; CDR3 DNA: TGTGCCAGCTCACCATACGGGGCGGGAATGAACACTGAAGCTTTCTTT; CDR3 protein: CASSPYGAGMNTEAFF
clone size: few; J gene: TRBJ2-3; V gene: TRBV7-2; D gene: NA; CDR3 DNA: TGTGCCAGCAGCCCCCTCGCGGGGCCGAGCACAGATACGCAGTATTTT; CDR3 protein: CASSPLAGPSTDTQYF
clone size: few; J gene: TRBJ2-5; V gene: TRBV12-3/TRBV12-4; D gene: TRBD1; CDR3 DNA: TGTGCCAGCAGTCTTCCAGGGGGTTGGGAGACCCAGTACTTC; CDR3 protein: CASSLPGGWETQYF
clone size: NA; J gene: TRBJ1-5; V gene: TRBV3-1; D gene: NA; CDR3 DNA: TGTGCCAGCAGCCAAGAGGGGATCGATCAGCCCCAGCATTTT; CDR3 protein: CASSQEGIDQPQHF
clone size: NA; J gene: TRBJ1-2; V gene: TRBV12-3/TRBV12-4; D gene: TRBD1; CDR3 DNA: TGTGCCAGCAGTGACCCGGGACAGGCTAACTATGGCTACACCTTC; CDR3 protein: CASSDPGQANYGYTF
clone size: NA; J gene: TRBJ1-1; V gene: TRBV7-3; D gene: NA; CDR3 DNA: TGTGCCAGCAGTCAGGGAAGTGGTAACACTGAAGCTTTCTTT; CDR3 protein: CASSQGSGNTEAFF
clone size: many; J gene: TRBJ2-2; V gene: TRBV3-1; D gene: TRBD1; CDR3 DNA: TGTGCCAGCAGCCTCCTCCCCGGGACAGGGGGCCGAACCGGGGAGCTGTTTTTT; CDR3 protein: CASSLLPGTGGRTGELFF
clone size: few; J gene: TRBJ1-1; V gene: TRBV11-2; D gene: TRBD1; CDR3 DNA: TGTGCCAGCAGCTTGGACAGGGGGCGTACTGAAGCTTTCTTT; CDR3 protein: CASSLDRGRTEAFF
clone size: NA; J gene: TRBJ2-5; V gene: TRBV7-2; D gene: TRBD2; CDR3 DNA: TGTGCCAGCAGCTCTGCCGGGACTAGCGGGAGAGAGACCCAGTACTTC; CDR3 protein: CASSSAGTSGRETQYF
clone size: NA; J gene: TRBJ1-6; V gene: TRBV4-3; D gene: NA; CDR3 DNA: TGCGCCAGCAGCGTAAGCTCCTATAATTCACCCCTCCACTTT; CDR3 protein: CASSVSSYNSPLHF
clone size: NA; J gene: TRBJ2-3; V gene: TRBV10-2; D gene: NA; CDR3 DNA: TGCGCCAGCACTGAAGAGGGCACAGATACGCAGTATTTT; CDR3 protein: CASTEEGTDTQYF
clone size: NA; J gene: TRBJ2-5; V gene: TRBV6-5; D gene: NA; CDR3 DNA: TGTGCCAGCACCCCCAAGTTAAGCGAAGAGACCCAGTACTTC; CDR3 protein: CASTPKLSEETQYF
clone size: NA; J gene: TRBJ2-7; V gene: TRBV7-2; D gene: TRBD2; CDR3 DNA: TGTGCCAGCAGTCGTCCCAAGACTAGCGGGGCTAGAAGCTCCTACGAGCAGTACTTC; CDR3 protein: CASSRPKTSGARSSYEQYF
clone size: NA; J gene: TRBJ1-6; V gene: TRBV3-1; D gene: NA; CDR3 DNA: TGTGCCAGCAGCCAGCGGGGGACCCTCCACTTT; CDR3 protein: CASSQRGTLHF
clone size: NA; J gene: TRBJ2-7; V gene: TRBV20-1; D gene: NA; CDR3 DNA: TGCAGTGCTTTAGGACCCTCCTACGAGCAGTACTTC; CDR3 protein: CSALGPSYEQYF
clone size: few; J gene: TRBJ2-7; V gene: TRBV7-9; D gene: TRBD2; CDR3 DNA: TGTGCCAGCAGCTTAGGGAGCGGGAGGAGGCTCGAGCAGTACTTC; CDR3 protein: CASSLGSGRRLEQYF
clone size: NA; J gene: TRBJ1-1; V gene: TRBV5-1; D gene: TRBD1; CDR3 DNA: TGCGCCAGCAGCTTGGAGGTGGGACAGGGCAACACTGAAGCTTTCTTT; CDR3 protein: CASSLEVGQGNTEAFF
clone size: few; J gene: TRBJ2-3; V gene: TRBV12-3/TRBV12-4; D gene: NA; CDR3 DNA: TGTGCCAGCAGCAGAAACAGTGGCACAGATACGCAGTATTTT; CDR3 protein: CASSRNSGTDTQYF
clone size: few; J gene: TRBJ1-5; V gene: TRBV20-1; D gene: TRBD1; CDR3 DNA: TGCAGTGCTAGGTCGTCCCGGGACAGGGCGAGCAATCAGCCCCAGCATTTT; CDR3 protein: CSARSSRDRASNQPQHF
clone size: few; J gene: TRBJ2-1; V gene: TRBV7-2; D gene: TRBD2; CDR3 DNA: TGTGCCAGCAGCACCGCCGGGGGAGGGGACTACCGCTCCTACAATGAGCAGTTCTTC; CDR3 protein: CASSTAGGGDYRSYNEQFF
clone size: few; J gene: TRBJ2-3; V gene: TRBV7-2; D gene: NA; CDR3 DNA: TGTGCCAGCACCAAAGGACGGGCGGGGACAGATACGCAGTATTTT; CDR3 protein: CASTKGRAGTDTQYF
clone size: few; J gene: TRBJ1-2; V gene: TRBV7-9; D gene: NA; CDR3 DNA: TGTGCCAGCAGCGACCCACGAAGGGGGGACTATGGCTACACCTTC; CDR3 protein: CASSDPRRGDYGYTF
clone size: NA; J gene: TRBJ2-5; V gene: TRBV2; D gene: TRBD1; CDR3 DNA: TGTGCCAGCAGCGGACAGGGTCAAGAGACCCAGTACTTC; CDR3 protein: CASSGQGQETQYF
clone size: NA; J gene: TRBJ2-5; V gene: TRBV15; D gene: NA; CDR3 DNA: TGTGCCACCAGCAGAGGAGGGGGGATGGAGACCCAGTACTTC; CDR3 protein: CATSRGGGMETQYF
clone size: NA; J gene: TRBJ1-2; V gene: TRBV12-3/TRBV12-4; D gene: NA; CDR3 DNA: TGTGCCAGCAGGGACACAGGGACCTCTTACACCTTC; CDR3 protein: CASRDTGTSYTF
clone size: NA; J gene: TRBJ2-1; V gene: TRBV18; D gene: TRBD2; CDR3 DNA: TGTGCCAGCTCACCGATGAGCGGGGATTACAATGAGCAGTTCTTC; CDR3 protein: CASSPMSGDYNEQFF
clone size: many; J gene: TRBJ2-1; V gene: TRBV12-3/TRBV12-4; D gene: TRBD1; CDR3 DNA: TGTGCCAGCAGTTTCGGGACAGGGGCGGGGTATGAGCAGTTCTTC; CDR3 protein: CASSFGTGAGYEQFF
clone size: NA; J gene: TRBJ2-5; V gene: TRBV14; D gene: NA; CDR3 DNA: TGTGCCAGCAGCCAGAACGTTGGGGAGACCCAGTACTTC; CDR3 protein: CASSQNVGETQYF
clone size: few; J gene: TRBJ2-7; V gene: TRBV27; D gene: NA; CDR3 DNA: TGTGCCAGCAGAGCCGGGACGTCCACCTACGAGCAGTACTTC; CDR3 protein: CASRAGTSTYEQYF
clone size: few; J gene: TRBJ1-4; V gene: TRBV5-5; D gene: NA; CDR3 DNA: TGTGCCAGCAGCTACGAGGGAACGGGTGAAAAACTGTTTTTT; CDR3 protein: CASSYEGTGEKLFF
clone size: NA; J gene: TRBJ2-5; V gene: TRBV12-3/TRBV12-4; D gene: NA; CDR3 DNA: TGTGCCAGCAGTTTGATAAACCTCCAAGAGACCCAGTACTTC; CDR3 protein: CASSLINLQETQYF
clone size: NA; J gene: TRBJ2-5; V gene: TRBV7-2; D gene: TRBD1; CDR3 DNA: TGTGCCAGCAGCACAAACAGGGGCGGGGAGACCCAGTACTTC; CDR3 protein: CASSTNRGGETQYF
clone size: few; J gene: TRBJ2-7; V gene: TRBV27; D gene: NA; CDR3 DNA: TGTGCCAGCACCCCTTTCCCGGGCTCGTCCTACGAGCAGTACTTC; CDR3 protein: CASTPFPGSSYEQYF
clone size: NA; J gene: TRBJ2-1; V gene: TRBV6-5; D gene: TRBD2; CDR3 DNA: TGTGCCAGCAGTCGACCGCTAGCGGGGGGGCGTAGCTCCTACAATGAGCAGTTCTTC; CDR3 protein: CASSRPLAGGRSSYNEQFF
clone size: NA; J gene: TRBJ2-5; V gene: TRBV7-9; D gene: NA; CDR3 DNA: TGTGCCAGCACCCTTAGACGGACAGCTCATCAAGAGACCCAGTACTTC; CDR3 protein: CASTLRRTAHQETQYF
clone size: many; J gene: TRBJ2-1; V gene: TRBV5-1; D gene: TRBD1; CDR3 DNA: TGCGCCAGCAGCCCGGGACAGGGGGCAGAGCAGTTCTTC; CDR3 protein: CASSPGQGAEQFF
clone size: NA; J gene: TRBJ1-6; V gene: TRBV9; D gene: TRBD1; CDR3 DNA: TGTGCCAGCAGCCGGACAGGATTAACAGATTCACCCCTCCACTTT; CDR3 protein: CASSRTGLTDSPLHF
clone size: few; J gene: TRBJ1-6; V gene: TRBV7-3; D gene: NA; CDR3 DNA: TGTGCCAGCAGCCGCGACGGATATAATTCACCCCTCCACTTT; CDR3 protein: CASSRDGYNSPLHF